A single sample is the source of the 3 T cell receptor beta chains below, sequenced in a study of siplizumab effects on memory and regulatory T cells. Some clones are missing from TCRdb's copy, which holds only in-frame ones; the method was immunoSEQ multiplex PCR. The data contain approximately 90,000 clones, nearly 95% of them singletons. Sequencing input: non-Treg CD4+ T cells sorted from blood. These receptors all come from a human donor in good health.

The chain joins TRBV10-3 to TRBJ2-7; 7 nucleotides align to TRBD2. Per the germline V gene, CDR1 is ENHRY and CDR2 is SYGVKD. V dropped 2 bases and J dropped 6; count of bases not matched to a gene: 7. The CDR3 loop spans 14 amino acids. The CDR3 region has the DNA TGTGCCATCAGTGAGAGGGCGGGAGAGGGCGAGCAGTACTTC. It is translated as CAISERAGEGEQYF.

The chain joins TRBV21-1 to TRBJ2-2; TRBD1 is the table's D call and was not checked against the DNA. TRBV21-1 is noted as a pseudogene. This CDR3 has 14 residues. This CDR3 reads CASKDRPNTGELFF. The CDR3 bases are TGTGCCAGCAAGGACAGGCCCAACACCGGGGAGCTGTTTTTT.

This clone is a singleton in its sample. This chain connects TRBV11-2 to TRBJ1-4; possible D gene TRBD1, 5 bases. V lost 1 base to trimming and J lost 7 bases, with 13 bases between them. The germline V gene encodes CDR1 SGHAT and CDR2 FQNNGV. This CDR3 contains 15 residues. The CDR3 protein is CASSLGWARGEKLFF. CDR3 nucleotide sequence: TGTGCCAGCAGCTTAGGGTGGGCGAGGGGTGAAAAACTGTTTTTT.